This T cell receptor (beta chain) was obtained from a study of CD8 T cells in Susac syndrome (dated by TCRdb to the late 2010s). A note on the overall study: Among the Susac syndrome patients who were sequenced, clinically active disease was present in 5 or 6 and clinical remission was observed in about eight. At blood withdrawal, Susac syndrome patients were therapy-naive, treated with corticosteroids (with IVIg additionally given to some), or treated with IVIg alone. Whether CD8+ T cell activation and differentiation in Susac syndrome was antigen driven was tested using repertoire sequencing. The study compared CD8+ T cell repertoire clonality among over 9 healthy donors, around 14 Susac syndrome patients and approximately 16 multiple sclerosis patients.

Of note for this clonotype: This receptor's antigen is unknown. No base quality information exists; no much larger clone differs at one position.

Peripheral blood CD8+ and CD4+ T cells from healthy donors, Susac syndrome patients and multiple sclerosis patients were profiled by high-throughput TCR beta sequencing. Susac syndrome patients met recently defined diagnostic criteria for definite or probable disease. Bulk CD8+ and CD4+ T cells were purified magnetically by negative isolation, whereas CD8+ TEMRA cells were enriched by FACS. Blood was collected in EDTA tubes and processed within 24 hours, with PBMCs isolated through density gradient centrifugation. PBMCs intended for TCR sequencing were cryopreserved in liquid nitrogen and were subsequently thawed in a 37 degrees C water bath. A purity of at least 90% was achieved for sorted or isolated CD4+, CD8+ and CD8+ TEMRA cells. The research as a whole found: Some 15 Susac-specific public clones were identified in the total CD8+ repertoire, and a few Susac-specific public clones were identified in the CD8+ TEMRA repertoire. The study acknowledged that relatively few individuals were included in the TCR sequencing and HLA analysis. Susac syndrome CD8+ repertoires showed clonal expansion, highest in CD8+ TEMRA cells and greater in clinically active than remitting patients.

RNA was extracted using the RNeasy kit, and about 0.5 to 1 ug of the RNA was reverse transcribed with random hexamers. The immunoSEQ multiplex PCR assay, which covers 54 Vbeta and 13 Jbeta segments, was used to amplify TCR beta CDR3 regions. PCR amplification bias was corrected by using a synthetic template baseline for primer optimization and computational correction. In the paper's pipeline: Reads were annotated to V, D and J genes per IMGT and analyzed with immunoSEQ Analyzer, keeping only productive sequences. Clonality was calculated as one minus the Shannon entropy normalized by log2 of the number of productive unique sequences. Public and private clones were assessed among the 100 most prevalent clones of each patient and control. Clones were defined as Susac-specific when absent from the healthy and MS cohorts, from about 1,100 published viral clones and from other ImmuneACCESS disease sequences. TCRdb reprocessing: public reads trimmed at Q25 with fastp, clones called with MiXCR, in-frame beta chains kept. When rows share a CDR3 protein, they turn into one entry using the most common DNA and genes. For this entry, the V and J calls and clone size follow TCRdb and not the study's own pipeline. Here the sample has around 79,000 distinct CDR3 sequences; approximately 95% occur a single time. The top ten constitute 0.4% to 0.55% of the sample.

As encoded in the germline V gene, CDR1 is SGHTA while CDR2 is FQGNSA. The CDR3 numbers 13 residues from cysteine through phenylalanine. Of all the DNA, just the CDR3 is kept, 39 bases in frame from base 1. The V end gives up 2 bases and the J end 6 bases, leaving 2 bases in the junction not matched to a gene. The receptor comes from a human donor with Susac syndrome. The sample consisted of CD8+ T cells from PBMCs. The chain is made from TRBV7-2 and TRBJ1-2, and TRBD1 matches 8 of the central bases. The encoded CDR3 is CASSLRTGHGYTF. Read as DNA, the sequence is TGTGCCAGCAGCTTAAGGACAGGGCATGGCTACACCTTC.